This T cell receptor (beta chain) originates from a study of shared clonotypes between healthy human individuals. About the research overall: Per donor, three plates held CD4 naive cells, three held CD4 memory, two held CD8 naive and one held CD8 memory. General study results and limits: The sampled material consisted only of blood, and tissue repertoires are likely to differ. Sequencing depth was expected to affect clonotype sharing among donors.

Of note for this clone: Its antigen is not identified.

CDR1 and CDR2 (germline): SGHRS, YFSETQ. The V segment lost 4 bases and the J segment 2 bases; nucleotides outside the gene matches: 5. The CDR3 length is 15 residues. The table came from immunoSEQ multiplex PCR; TCRdb's copy has only in-frame clones and leaves some out. The data hold 2 million to 2.5 million clones, with more than 80% observed a single time. Sequencing was performed on naive CD4+ T cells from PBMCs. Specified subset: CD45RA+ positively selected. The receptor's source is a man aged 18 to 29 in good health. Some clones in this sample may be carry-over from other donors' samples. The rearrangement uses TRBV5-1 and TRBJ2-5; TRBD2 aligns across 10 bases. This chain's CDR3 is CASSAGTSEQETQYF. For the CDR3, the DNA is TGCGCCAGCAGCGCCGGGACTAGCGAGCAAGAGACCCAGTACTTC. Filled out from reference TRBV5-1 and TRBJ2-5, the complete variable domain reads KAGVTQTPRYLIKTRGQQVTLSCSPISGHRSVSWYQQTPGQGLQFLFEYFSETQRNKGNFPGRFSGRQFSNSRSEMNVSTLELGDSALYLCASSAGTSEQETQYFGPGTRLLVL.